This TCR beta chain was identified in a study of shared clonotypes between healthy human individuals. In the study overall: Each donor had three CD4 naive, three CD4 memory, two CD8 naive and one CD8 memory plate.

Several immunoSEQ plates received, in even portions, the genomic DNA of each subset. TCRdb's copy holds only in-frame clones and misses some; the assay was immunoSEQ multiplex PCR. The table includes about 980,000 clones, 70% to 85% detected once. The ends were cut back, 2 bases at V and 0 bases at J, with 12 bases in the middle. This CDR3 spans 16 amino acids. Germline V lookup: CDR1 SGHKS, CDR2 YYEKEE (reference sequence). In its sample, this clone was seen a few times. Donors were healthy HIV-negative adults without recently reported acute infections or vaccinations. Adults of Caucasian background living in Nashville, Tennessee made up all donors.

V gene TRBV5-5 combines with J gene TRBJ1-3; weak D call: TRBD1 (6 bases). The TCR was taken from a man between 18 and 35 years old in good health. Source material: memory CD4+ T cells sorted from blood. Subset defined: CD45RA-negative fraction. The CDR3 nucleotides read TGTGCCAGCAGCTTCCCGACAGGCAGCTCTGGAAACACCATATATTTT. Translated: CASSFPTGSSGNTIYF.